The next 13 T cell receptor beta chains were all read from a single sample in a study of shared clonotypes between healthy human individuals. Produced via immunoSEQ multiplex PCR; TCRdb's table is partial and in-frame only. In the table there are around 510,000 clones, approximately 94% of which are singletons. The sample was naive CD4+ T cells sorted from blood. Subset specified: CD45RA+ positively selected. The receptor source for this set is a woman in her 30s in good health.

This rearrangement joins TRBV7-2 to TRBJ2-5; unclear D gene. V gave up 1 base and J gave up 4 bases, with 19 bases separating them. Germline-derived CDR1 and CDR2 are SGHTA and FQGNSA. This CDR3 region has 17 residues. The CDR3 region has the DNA TGTGCCAGCAGCTTAGTGGGCAGCTCATTTTGGGCAGAGACCCAGTACTTC. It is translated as CASSLVGSSFWAETQYF.

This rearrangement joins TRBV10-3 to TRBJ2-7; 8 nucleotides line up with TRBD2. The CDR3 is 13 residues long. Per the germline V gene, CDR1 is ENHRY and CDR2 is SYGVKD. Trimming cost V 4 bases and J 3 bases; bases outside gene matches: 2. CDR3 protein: CAISVAGFYEQYF. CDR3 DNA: TGTGCCATCAGTGTAGCGGGGTTCTACGAGCAGTACTTC.

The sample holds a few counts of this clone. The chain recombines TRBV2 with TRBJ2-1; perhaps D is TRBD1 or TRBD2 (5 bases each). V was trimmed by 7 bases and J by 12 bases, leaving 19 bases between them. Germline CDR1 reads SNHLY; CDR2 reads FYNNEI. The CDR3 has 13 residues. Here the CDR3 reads CASIRDGQRGQFF. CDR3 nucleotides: TGTGCCAGCATCCGGGACGGGCAACGGGGGCAGTTCTTC.

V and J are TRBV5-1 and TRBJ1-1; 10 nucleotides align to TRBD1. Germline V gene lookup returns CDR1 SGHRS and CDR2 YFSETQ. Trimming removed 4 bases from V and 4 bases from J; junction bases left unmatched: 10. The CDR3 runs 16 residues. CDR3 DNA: TGCGCCAGCAGCCCACCGGGACAGGGGATACCCACTGAAGCTTTCTTT. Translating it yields CASSPPGQGIPTEAFF. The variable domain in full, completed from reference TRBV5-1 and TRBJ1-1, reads KAGVTQTPRYLIKTRGQQVTLSCSPISGHRSVSWYQQTPGQGLQFLFEYFSETQRNKGNFPGRFSGRQFSNSRSEMNVSTLELGDSALYLCASSPPGQGIPTEAFFGQGTRLTVV.

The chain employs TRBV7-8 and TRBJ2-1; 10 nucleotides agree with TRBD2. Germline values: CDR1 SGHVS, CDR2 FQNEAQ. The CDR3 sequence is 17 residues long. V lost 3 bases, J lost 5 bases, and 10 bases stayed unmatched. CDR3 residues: CASSFSGRLAGDNEQFF. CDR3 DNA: TGTGCCAGCAGCTTTAGTGGGCGTCTAGCGGGGGACAATGAGCAGTTCTTC.

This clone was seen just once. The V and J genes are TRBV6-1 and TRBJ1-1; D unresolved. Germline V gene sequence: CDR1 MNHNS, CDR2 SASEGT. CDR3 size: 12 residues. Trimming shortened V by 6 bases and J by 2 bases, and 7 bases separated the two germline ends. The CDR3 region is CASRSFNTEAFF. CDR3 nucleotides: TGTGCCAGCAGAAGCTTTAACACTGAAGCTTTCTTT.

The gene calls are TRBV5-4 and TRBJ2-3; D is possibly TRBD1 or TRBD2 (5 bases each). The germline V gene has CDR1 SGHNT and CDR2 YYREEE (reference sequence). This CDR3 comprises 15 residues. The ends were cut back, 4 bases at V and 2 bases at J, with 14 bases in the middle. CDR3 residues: CASSPGREFTDTQYF. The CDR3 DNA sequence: TGTGCCAGCAGCCCGGGACGGGAATTCACAGATACGCAGTATTTT. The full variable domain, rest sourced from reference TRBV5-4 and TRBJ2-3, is ETGVTQSPTHLIKTRGQQVTLRCSSQSGHNTVSWYQQALGQGPQFIFQYYREEENGRGNFPPRFSGLQFPNYSSELNVNALELDDSALYLCASSPGREFTDTQYFGPGTRLTVL.

The chain's CDR3 is CASSQDGTRGADTQYF. The CDR3 DNA is TGTGCCAGCAGCCAAGACGGGACTAGGGGGGCGGATACGCAGTATTTT. V gene TRBV4-2 combines with J gene TRBJ2-3; TRBD2 matches 8 bases. The CDR3 extends over 16 amino acids. CDR1 and CDR2 from the germline V gene are LGHNA and YNFKEQ. V lost 0 bases to trimming and J lost 6 bases; unmatched junction nucleotides: 8.

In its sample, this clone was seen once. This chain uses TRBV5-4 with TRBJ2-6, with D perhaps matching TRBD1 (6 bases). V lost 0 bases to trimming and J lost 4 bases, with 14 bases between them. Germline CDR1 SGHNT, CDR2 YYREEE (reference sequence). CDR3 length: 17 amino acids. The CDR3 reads CASSLVWGPSGANVLTF. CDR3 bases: TGTGCCAGCAGCTTGGTGTGGGGGCCGTCCGGGGCCAACGTCCTGACTTTC.

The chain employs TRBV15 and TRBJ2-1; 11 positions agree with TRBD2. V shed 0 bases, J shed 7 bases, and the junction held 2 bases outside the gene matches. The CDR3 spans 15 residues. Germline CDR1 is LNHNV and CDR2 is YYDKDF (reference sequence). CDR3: CATSRERLAGNEQFF. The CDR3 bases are TGTGCCACCAGCAGAGAACGACTAGCGGGGAATGAGCAGTTCTTC.

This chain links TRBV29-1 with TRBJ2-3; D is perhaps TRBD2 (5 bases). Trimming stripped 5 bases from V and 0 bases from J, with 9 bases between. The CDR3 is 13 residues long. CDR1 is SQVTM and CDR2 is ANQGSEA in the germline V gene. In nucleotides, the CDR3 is TGCAGCGTTCAAGCGGCAAGCACAGATACGCAGTATTTT. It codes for CSVQAASTDTQYF.

The CDR3 spells CATSRDSLSGPNTEAFF. The DNA for the CDR3 is TGTGCCACCAGCAGAGATTCGCTGTCGGGGCCGAACACTGAAGCTTTCTTT. The V call is TRBV15, the J call TRBJ1-1; D is perhaps TRBD1 (5 bases). Deletions cut 0 bases from V and 1 base from J, with 15 bases between. Germline assignment: CDR1 LNHNV and CDR2 YYDKDF (reference sequence). There are 17 residues in the CDR3.

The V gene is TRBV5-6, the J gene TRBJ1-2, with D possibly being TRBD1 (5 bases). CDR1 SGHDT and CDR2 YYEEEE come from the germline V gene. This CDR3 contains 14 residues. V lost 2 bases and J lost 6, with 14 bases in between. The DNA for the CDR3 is TGTGCCAGCAGCTTCCAGGGCGCCGTGGATGGCTACACCTTC. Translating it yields CASSFQGAVDGYTF.